This TCR beta chain was recorded in a study of early T cells in non-severe SARS-CoV-2 infection. This clonotype was counted many times. The CDR3 has 15 amino acids. V lost 0 bases, J lost 2 bases, and 10 bases lay in between. Germline V gene data show CDR1 as SGDLS and CDR2 as YYNGEE. Each CDR3 protein gets one entry after TCRdb re-called the 5' RACE reads with MiXCR. The sample includes 66,000 or so distinct CDR3 sequences, about a tenth of them seen just once. The chain links TRBV9 to TRBJ2-3, with TRBD2 as a possible D gene (5 bases). The receptor was isolated from an adult who was a healthcare worker with PCR-confirmed SARS-CoV-2 infection or an uninfected control (not recorded which). The specimen sequenced was whole blood. CDR3 residues: CASSVGGVDTDTQYF. As DNA, the CDR3 is TGTGCCAGCAGCGTAGGGGGAGTGGACACAGATACGCAGTATTTT.